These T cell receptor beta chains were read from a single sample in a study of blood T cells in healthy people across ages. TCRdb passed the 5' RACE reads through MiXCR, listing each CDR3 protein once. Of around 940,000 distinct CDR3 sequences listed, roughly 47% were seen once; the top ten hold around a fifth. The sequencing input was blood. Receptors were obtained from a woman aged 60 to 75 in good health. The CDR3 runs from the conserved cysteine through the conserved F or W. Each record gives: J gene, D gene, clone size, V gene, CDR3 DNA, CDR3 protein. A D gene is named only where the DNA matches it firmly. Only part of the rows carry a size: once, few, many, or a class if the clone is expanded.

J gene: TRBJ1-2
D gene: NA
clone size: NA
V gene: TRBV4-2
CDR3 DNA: TGTGCCAGCAGCCAAGAGGCTAAGGGGGCTAACTATGGCTACACCTTC
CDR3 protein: CASSQEAKGANYGYTF

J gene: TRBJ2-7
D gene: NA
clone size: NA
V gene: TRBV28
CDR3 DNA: TGTGCCAGCAGTTGGACAGCGAGCTCCTACGAGCAGTACTTC
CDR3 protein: CASSWTASSYEQYF

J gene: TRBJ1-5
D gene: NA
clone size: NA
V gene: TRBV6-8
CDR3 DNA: TGTGCCAGCAGTTACAACCGGCAGGGACTTAATCATCCCCAGCATTTT
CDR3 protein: CASSYNRQGLNHPQHF

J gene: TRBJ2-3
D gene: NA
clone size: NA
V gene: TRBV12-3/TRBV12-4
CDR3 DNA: TGTGCCAGCAGTTTACAGACCTTCTCGGCAGATACGCAGTATTTT
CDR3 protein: CASSLQTFSADTQYF

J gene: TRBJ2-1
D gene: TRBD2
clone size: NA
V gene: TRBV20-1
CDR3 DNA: TGCAGTGCGGAACCTAGCGGGGGAAACAATGAGCAGTTCTTC
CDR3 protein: CSAEPSGGNNEQFF

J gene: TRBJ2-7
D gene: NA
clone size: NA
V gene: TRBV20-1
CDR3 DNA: TGCAGTGGGAGGAGCGGAAGCTCCTACGAGCAGTACTTC
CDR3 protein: CSGRSGSSYEQYF

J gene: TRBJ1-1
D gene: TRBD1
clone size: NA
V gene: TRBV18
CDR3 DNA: TGTGCCAGCTCACCATCGGGACAGGGGGTTGGAGCTTTCTTT
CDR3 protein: CASSPSGQGVGAFF

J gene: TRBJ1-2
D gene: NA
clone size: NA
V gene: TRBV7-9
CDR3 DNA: TGTGCCAGCAGCTTAGAAGGTCAGGGATCCGATGGCTACACCTTC
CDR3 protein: CASSLEGQGSDGYTF

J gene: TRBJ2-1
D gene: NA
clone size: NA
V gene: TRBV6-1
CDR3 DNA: TGTGCCAGCCAGTACACGGGAGACTACAATGAGCAGTTCTTC
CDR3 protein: CASQYTGDYNEQFF

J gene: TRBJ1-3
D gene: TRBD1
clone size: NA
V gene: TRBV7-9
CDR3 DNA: TGTGCCAGCAGCTCAGGGGGACGAAACACCATATATTTT
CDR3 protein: CASSSGGRNTIYF

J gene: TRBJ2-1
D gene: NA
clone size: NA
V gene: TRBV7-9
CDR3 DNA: TGTGCCAGCAGAGCGGATCAGAACTACGAGCAGTTCTTC
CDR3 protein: CASRADQNYEQFF

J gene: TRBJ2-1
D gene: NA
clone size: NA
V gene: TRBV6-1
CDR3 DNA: TGTGCCAGCAGTCCAAACCCTAGAGCAGGGGCGGGCAGCTACAATGAGCAGTTCTTC
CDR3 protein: CASSPNPRAGAGSYNEQFF

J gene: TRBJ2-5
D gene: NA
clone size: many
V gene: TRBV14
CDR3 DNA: TGTGCCAGCAGCCAAGAAAGAAAACCCCGGTTGGAGACCCAGTACTTC
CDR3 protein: CASSQERKPRLETQYF

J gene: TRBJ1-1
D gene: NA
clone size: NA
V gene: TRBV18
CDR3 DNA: TGTGCCAGCTCACCACTAGATAACACTGAAGCTTTCTTT
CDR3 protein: CASSPLDNTEAFF

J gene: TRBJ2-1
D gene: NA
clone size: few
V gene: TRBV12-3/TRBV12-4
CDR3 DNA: TGTGCCAGCAAGAGGGAAGGGGCTGAGCAGTTCTTC
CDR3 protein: CASKREGAEQFF

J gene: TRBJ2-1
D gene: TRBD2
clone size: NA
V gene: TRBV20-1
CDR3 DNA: TGCAGTGCCCAGACTAGCGGGAGTTCAAATGAGCAGTTCTTC
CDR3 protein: CSAQTSGSSNEQFF

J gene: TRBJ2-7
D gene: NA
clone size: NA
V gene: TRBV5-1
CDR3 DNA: TGCGCCAGCAGCTCCATCCAAGGCGGCTACGAGCAGTACTTC
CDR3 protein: CASSSIQGGYEQYF

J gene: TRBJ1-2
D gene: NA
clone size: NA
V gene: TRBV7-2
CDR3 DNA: TGTGCCAGCAGCCCATCAGGGGTGGGCTATGGCTACACCTTC
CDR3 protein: CASSPSGVGYGYTF

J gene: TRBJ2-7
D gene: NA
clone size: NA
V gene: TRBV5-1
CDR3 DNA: TGCGCCAGCAGCTTGGAGGGTAGCGGCAACGAGCAGTACTTC
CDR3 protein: CASSLEGSGNEQYF

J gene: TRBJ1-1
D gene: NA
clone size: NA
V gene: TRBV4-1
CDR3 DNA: TGCGCCAGCAGCCAAGCTGACAGACTGAACACTGAAGCTTTCTTT
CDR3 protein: CASSQADRLNTEAFF

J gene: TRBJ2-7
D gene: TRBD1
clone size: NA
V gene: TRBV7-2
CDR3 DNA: TGTGCCAGCAGTCTAGCCGGGACAGCCGAGCAGTACTTC
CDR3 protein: CASSLAGTAEQYF

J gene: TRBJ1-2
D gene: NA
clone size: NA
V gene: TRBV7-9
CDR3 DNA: TGTGCCAGCAGCTTAGGTGGACGCCCGGGGAGCTACACCTTC
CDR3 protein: CASSLGGRPGSYTF

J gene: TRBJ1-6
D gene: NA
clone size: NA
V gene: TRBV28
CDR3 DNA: TGTGCCAGCAGTTTAGCTTACAGGGCCGTAAGCTCACCCCCCCACTTT
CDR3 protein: CASSLAYRAVSSPPHF

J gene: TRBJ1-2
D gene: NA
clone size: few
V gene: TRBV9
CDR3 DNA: TGTGCCAGCAGCGCAAGACGGGACGGATATTCCTATGGCTACACCTTC
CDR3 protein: CASSARRDGYSYGYTF

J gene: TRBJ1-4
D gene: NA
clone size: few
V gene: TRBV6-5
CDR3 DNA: TGTGCCAGCAGTTACCGTTTGTGGGGGCGAGGTGAAAAACTGTTTTTT
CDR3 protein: CASSYRLWGRGEKLFF

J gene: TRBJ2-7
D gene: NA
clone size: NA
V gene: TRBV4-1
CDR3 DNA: TGCGCCAGCAGCCAAGATATTCCGGGGGAACTACCGGGCGAGCAGTACTTC
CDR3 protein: CASSQDIPGELPGEQYF

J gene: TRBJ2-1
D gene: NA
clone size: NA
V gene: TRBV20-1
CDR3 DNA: TGCAGTGCTAGAGGAAGGTGGGCGCAGTTCTTC
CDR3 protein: CSARGRWAQFF

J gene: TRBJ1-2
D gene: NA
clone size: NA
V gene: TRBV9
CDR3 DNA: TGTGCCAGCAGCAGGGGTGAGAACTATGGCTACACCTTC
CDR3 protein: CASSRGENYGYTF

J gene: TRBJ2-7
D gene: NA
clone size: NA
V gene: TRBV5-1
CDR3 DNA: TGCGCCAGCAGCTTGGATGGGGGCACAGCCTACGAGCAGTACTTC
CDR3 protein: CASSLDGGTAYEQYF

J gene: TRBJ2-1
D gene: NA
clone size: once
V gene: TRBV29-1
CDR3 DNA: TGCAGCGTTGGAACAGTTGGGGTCACCCAGTTCTTC
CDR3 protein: CSVGTVGVTQFF

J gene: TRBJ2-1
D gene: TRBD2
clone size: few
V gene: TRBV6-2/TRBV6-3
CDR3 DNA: TGTGCCAGCAGCCCCAGGGGACTAGGCATTTATGAGCAGTTCTTC
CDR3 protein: CASSPRGLGIYEQFF

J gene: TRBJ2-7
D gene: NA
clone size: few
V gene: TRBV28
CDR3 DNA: TGTGCCAGCAATACCCGACTACGGGCCTCCGAGCAGTACTTC
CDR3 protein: CASNTRLRASEQYF

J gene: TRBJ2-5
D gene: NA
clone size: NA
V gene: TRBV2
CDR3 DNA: TGTGCCAGCAGCCCGGGGCCGGGCGGAGGAGAGACCCAGTACTTC
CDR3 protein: CASSPGPGGGETQYF

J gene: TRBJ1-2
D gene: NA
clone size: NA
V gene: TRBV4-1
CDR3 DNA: TGCGCCAGCAGCCCCTCGGACAACCTTGGCTATGGCTGCACCTTC
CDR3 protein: CASSPSDNLGYGCTF

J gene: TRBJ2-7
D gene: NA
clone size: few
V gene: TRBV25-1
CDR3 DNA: TGTGCCAGCAGTGACCAAGAACGGGGACAAAAATACGAGCAGTACTTC
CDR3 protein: CASSDQERGQKYEQYF

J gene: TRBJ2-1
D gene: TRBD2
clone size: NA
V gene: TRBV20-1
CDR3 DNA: TGCAGTGCTACTAGCGGAACTAACAATGAGCAGTTCTTC
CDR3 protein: CSATSGTNNEQFF

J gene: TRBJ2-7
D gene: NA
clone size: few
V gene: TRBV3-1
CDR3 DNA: TGTGCCAGCAGCCAAGGGGGTGGGGTCGAGCAGTACTTC
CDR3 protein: CASSQGGGVEQYF

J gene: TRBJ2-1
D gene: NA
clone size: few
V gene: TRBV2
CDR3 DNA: TGTGCCAGCAGTGGTGTGACAGGACTAAATGAGCAGTTCTTC
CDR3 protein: CASSGVTGLNEQFF

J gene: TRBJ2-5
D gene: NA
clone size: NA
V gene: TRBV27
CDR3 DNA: TGTGCCAGCAGCCTTGAGAGGGGGAGGGGAGAGACCCAGTACTTC
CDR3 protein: CASSLERGRGETQYF

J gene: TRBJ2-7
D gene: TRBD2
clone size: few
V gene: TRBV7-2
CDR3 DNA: TGTGCCAGCAGCGTCTCACTAGCGGGAGTTTACGAGCAGTACTTC
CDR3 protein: CASSVSLAGVYEQYF

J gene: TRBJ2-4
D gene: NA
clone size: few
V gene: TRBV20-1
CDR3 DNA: TGCAGTGCCAGGAGGGTAACCAAAAACATTCAGTACTTC
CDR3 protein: CSARRVTKNIQYF

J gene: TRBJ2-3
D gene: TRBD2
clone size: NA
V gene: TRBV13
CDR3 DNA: TGTGCCAGCAGCGCCGAACGGGAGGGCCACGCAGATACGCAGTATTTT
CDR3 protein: CASSAEREGHADTQYF

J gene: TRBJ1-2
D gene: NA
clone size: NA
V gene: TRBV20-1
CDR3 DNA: TGCAGTGCTAGTAAGGGACTCTCCTCGGGGGGCTACACCTTC
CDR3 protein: CSASKGLSSGGYTF

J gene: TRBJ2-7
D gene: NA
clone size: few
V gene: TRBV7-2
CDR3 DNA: TGTGCCAGCAGCTTAGCGACGACTACGTTTGGCGAGCAGTACTTC
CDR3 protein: CASSLATTTFGEQYF

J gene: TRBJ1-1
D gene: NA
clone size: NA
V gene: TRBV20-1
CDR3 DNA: TGCACACCGAAAATGAACACTGAAGCTTTCTTT
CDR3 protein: CTPKMNTEAFF

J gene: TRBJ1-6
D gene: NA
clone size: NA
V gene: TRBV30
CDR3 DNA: TGTGCCTGCCTGGGGAGGACGGATTCACCCCTCCACTTT
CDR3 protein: CACLGRTDSPLHF

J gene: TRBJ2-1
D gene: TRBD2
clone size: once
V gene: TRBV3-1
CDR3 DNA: TGTGCCAGCAGCCTAACTAGCGGGGTGAACAATGAGCAGTTCTTC
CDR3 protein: CASSLTSGVNNEQFF

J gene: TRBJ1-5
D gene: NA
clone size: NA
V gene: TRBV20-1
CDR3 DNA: TGCAGTGCTAGTGTTCCAAATTGGGGAAATCAGCCCCAGCATTTT
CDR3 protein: CSASVPNWGNQPQHF

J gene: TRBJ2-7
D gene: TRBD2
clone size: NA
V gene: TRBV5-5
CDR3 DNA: TGTGCCAGCAGCCATCAGACTAGCGGAAACGAGCAGTACTTC
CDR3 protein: CASSHQTSGNEQYF

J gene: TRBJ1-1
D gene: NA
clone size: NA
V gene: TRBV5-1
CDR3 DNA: TGCGCCAGCAGCCCCGGAGGGTGGACATCCACTGAAGCTTTCTTT
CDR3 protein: CASSPGGWTSTEAFF

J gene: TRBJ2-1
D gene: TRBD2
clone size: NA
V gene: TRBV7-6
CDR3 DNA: TGTGCCAGCAGCGGAAGACTAGCGGGAGTAATAAATGAGCAGTTCTTC
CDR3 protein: CASSGRLAGVINEQFF

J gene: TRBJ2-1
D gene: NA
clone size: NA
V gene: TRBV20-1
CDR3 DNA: TGCAGTGTTCTGGGGGGAGGCAATGAGCAGTTCTTC
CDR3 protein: CSVLGGGNEQFF

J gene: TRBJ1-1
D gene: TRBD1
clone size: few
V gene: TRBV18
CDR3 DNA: TGTGCCAGCTCACCCCGGGACAGTAACACTGAAGCTTTCTTT
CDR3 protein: CASSPRDSNTEAFF

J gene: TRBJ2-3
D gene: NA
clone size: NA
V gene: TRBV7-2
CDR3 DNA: TGTGCCAGCAGGCCAGTAGGGGATACGCAGTATTTT
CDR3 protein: CASRPVGDTQYF

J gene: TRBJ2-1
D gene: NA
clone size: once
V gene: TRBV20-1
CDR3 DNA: TGCAGTGCGGGCGGCCTAGCTTGGAATGAGCAGTTCTTC
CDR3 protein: CSAGGLAWNEQFF

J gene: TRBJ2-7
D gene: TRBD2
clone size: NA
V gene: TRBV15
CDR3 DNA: TGTGCCACCAGCAGAGAAGCGGGGTACTACGAGCAGTACTTC
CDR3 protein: CATSREAGYYEQYF

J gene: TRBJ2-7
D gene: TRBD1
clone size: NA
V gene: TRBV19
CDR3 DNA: TGTGCCAGTAGTATTACCGGGACAGGGGTCGAGCAGTACTTC
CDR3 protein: CASSITGTGVEQYF